The next 7 T cell receptor beta chains were all read from a single sample in a study of CD8+ T cells in alopecia areata. Extraction of RNA preceded its reverse transcription into cDNA, which served as the sequencing template. TCRdb's table, derived via immunoSEQ multiplex PCR, lists solely in-frame clones and lacks some. The sample lists roughly 140,000 clones, about 53% occurring once. The sample here was CD8+ T cells sorted from blood, taken at week 0. These receptors were obtained from a human donor with alopecia areata.

This clone was picked up a small number of times. The chain uses TRBV4-3 and TRBJ1-2; perhaps TRBD1 as D (5 bases). Germline V lookup: CDR1 LGHNA, CDR2 YSLEER. Trimming removed 0 bases from V and 2 bases from J, with 13 bases in between. This CDR3 is 16 amino acids long. The CDR3 DNA follows: TGCGCCAGCAGCCAAGACGGGGCCTTAGCCAACTATGGCTACACCTTC. This sequence encodes CASSQDGALANYGYTF.

The V gene is TRBV11-2, the J gene TRBJ1-1; no reliable D call. Per the germline V gene, CDR1 is SGHAT and CDR2 is FQNNGV. Trimming stripped 5 bases from V and 4 bases from J, with 11 bases between. The CDR3 extends over 13 amino acids. CDR3 nucleotides: TGTGCCAGCAGCCCGTGGGAGGGCACTGAAGCTTTCTTT. Its protein is CASSPWEGTEAFF.

This chain links TRBV19 with TRBJ1-2, with 10 bases that match TRBD1. Trimming cost V 5 bases and J 5 bases; bases outside gene matches: 17. CDR1 LNHDA and CDR2 SQIVND come from the germline V gene (reference sequence). The CDR3 consists of 18 residues. The CDR3 DNA reads as TGTGCCAGTAGTCTCAGTATCGGCGGGACAGGGGAGGTATATGGCTACACCTTC. This sequence encodes CASSLSIGGTGEVYGYTF.

This clone appeared many times. This same CDR3 is encoded by further DNA sequences in the sample. This chain joins TRBV7-8 and TRBJ1-4; D is ambiguous. The CDR3 has 15 amino acids. Trimming stripped 1 base from V and 2 bases from J, with 8 bases between. The germline V gene has CDR1 SGHVS and CDR2 FQNEAQ. CDR3 DNA: TGTGCCAGCAGCTTAGAAGGTGCCACTAATGAAAAACTGTTTTTT. Its translation is CASSLEGATNEKLFF.

The table lists this clone with a few counts. The chain recombines TRBV29-1 with TRBJ1-2; no reliable D call. The CDR3 is 13 amino acids. Germline V gene data show CDR1 as SQVTM and CDR2 as ANQGSEA. V was trimmed by 4 bases and J by 6 bases, leaving 15 bases between them. In DNA form, the CDR3 reads TGCAGCGTTGGGCCCGGGCAGGAAAATGGCTACACCTTC. Its translation is CSVGPGQENGYTF.

The chain carries TRBV11-2 and TRBJ2-7; D unresolved. The CDR3 is 13 amino acids. Per the germline V gene, CDR1 is SGHAT and CDR2 is FQNNGV. Trimming removed 3 bases from V and 4 bases from J, with 10 bases in between. The CDR3 coding sequence is TGTGCCAGCAGCTTTAAGATTTCGTACGAGCAGTACTTC. Encoded protein: CASSFKISYEQYF.

Concerning this clone itself: Germline and junction disagree at one end, which may indicate a read error. Other nucleotide sequences from this sample produce the same CDR3. This sequence joins TRBV20-1 and TRBJ1-2; D is unresolved. The CDR3 extends over 10 amino acids. Germline V gene lookup returns CDR1 DFQATT and CDR2 SNEGSKA (reference sequence). DNA of the CDR3: TGCAGTGCTAGGGACTACGGCTACACCTTC. It translates to CSARDYGYTF.